This T cell receptor beta chain emerged from a study of blood T cell repertoires in COVID-19. Methods used by the authors: Estimation of nucleated cell counts was performed using reference gene primer amplification. The table came from immunoSEQ multiplex PCR; TCRdb's copy has only in-frame clones and leaves some out. V and J calls and clone size come straight from that table; D and trimming were deduced from the DNA. The sample contains approximately 72,000 clones, approximately 85% of which appear only once. The CDR3 contains 15 residues. J gave up 6 bases and V 4 bases, and 9 bases lay outside the gene matches. Germline V gives CDR1 LGHDT, CDR2 YNNKEL (reference sequence).

The specimen was peripheral blood. The V call is TRBV3-1 (or the pseudogene TRBV3-2), the J call TRBJ1-2; 9 bases are shared with TRBD1. This clonotype was obtained from an elderly woman with active or convalescent COVID-19. The CDR3 reads CASSLWDREDNGYTF. Written as DNA, the CDR3 is TGTGCCAGCAGCCTTTGGGACAGGGAGGATAATGGCTACACCTTC.